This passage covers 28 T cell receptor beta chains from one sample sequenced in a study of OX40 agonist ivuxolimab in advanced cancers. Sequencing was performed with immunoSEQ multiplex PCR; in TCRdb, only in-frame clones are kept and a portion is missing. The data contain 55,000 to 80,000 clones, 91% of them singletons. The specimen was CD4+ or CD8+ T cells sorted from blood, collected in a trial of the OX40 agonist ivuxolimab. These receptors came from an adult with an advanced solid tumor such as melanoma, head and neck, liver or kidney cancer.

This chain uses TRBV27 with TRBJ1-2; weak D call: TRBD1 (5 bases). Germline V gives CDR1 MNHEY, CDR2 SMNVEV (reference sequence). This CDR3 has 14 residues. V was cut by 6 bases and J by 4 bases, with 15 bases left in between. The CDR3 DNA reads TGTGCCAGCAGCACCGCCAGGGCATTCTATGGCTACACCTTC. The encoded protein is CASSTARAFYGYTF.

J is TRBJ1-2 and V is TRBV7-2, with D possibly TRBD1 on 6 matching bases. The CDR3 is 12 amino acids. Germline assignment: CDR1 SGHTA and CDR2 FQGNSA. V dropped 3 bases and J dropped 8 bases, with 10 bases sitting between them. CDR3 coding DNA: TGTGCCAGCAGCTTGCAGGGGCAAGGCTACACCTTC. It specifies CASSLQGQGYTF. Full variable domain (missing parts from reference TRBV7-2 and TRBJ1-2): GAGVSQSPSNKVTEKGKDVELRCDPISGHTALYWYRQSLGQGLEFLIYFQGNSAPDKSGLPSDRFSAERTGGSVSTLTIQRTQQEDSAVYLCASSLQGQGYTFGSGTRLTVV.

The CDR3 loop is CASSPGTGELFF. The CDR3, as DNA: TGTGCCAGCTCACCGGGCACCGGGGAGCTGTTTTTT. The chain couples TRBV18 to TRBJ2-2; D is ambiguous. CDR1 is KGHSH, CDR2 LQKENI, per germline. The CDR3 contains 12 residues. Trimming cost V 3 bases and J 4 bases, with 3 bases left between them.

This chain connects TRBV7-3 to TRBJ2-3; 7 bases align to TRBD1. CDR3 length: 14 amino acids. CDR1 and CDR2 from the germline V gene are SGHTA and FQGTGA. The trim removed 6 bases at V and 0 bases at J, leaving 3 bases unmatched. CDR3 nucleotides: TGTGCCAGCAGAGGGGGACAGAGCACAGATACGCAGTATTTT. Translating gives CASRGGQSTDTQYF.

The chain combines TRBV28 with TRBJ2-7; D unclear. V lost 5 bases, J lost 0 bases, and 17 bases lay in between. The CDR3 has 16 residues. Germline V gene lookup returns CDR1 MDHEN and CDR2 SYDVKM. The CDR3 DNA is TGTGCCAGCAGTCGACCTGACGTTTGGAGCTCCTACGAGCAGTACTTC. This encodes CASSRPDVWSSYEQYF.

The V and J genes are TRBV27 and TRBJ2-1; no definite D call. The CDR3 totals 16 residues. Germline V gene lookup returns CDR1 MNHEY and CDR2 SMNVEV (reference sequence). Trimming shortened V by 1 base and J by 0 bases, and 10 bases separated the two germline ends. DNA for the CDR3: TGTGCCAGCAGTTTATTAGGTTTGAGCTCCTACAATGAGCAGTTCTTC. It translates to CASSLLGLSSYNEQFF.

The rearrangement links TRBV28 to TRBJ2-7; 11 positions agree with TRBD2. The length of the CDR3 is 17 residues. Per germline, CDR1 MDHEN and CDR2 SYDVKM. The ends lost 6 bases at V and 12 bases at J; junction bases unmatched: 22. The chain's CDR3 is CASSARDVAGGPNNVYF. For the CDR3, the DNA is TGTGCCAGCAGCGCGCGGGACGTAGCGGGAGGGCCAAATAATGTGTACTTC.

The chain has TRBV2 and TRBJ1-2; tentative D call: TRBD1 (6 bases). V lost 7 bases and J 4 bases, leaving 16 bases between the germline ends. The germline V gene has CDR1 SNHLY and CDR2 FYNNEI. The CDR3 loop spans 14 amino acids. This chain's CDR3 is CASTEGGGSYGYTF. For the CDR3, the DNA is TGTGCCAGCACAGAAGGGGGAGGTAGCTATGGCTACACCTTC.

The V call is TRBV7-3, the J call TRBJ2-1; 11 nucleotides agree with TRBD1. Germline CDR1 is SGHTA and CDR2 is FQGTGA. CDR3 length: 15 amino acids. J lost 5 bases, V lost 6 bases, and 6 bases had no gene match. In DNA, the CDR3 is TGTGCCAGCAGGCCGGACAGGGGGCGGGACAATGAGCAGTTCTTC. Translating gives CASRPDRGRDNEQFF.

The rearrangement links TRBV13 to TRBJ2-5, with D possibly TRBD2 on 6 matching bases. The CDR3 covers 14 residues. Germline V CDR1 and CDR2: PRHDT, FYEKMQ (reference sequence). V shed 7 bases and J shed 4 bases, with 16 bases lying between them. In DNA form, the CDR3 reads TGTGCCAGCACCGCCCCAGGGAGGACAGAGACCCAGTACTTC. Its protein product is CASTAPGRTETQYF.

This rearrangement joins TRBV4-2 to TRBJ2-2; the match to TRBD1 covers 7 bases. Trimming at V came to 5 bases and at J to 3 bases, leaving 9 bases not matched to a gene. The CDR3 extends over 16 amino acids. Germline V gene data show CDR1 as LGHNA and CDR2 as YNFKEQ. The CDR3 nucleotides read TGTGCCAGCAGCGCCCGACAGGGTTTGGACACCGGGGAGCTGTTTTTT. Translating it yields CASSARQGLDTGELFF.

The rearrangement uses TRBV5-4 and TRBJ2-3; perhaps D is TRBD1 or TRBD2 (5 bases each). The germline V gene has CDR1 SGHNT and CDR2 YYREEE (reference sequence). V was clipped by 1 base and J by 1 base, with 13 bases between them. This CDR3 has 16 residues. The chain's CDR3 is CASSLIGGTGTDTQYF. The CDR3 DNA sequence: TGTGCCAGCAGCTTGATTGGGGGAACGGGCACAGATACGCAGTATTTT.

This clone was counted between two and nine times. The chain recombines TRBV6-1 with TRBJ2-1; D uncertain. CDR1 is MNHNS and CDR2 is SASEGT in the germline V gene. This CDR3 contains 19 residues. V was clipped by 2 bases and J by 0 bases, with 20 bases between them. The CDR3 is CASSEKAPGSWSSYNEQFF. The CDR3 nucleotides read TGTGCCAGCAGTGAAAAGGCACCTGGTAGCTGGAGCTCCTACAATGAGCAGTTCTTC.

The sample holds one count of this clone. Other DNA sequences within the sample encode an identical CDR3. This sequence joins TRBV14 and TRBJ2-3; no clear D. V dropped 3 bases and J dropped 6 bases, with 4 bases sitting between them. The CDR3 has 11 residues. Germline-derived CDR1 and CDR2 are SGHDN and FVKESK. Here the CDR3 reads CASSHADTQYF. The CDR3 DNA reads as TGTGCCAGCAGCCATGCGGATACGCAGTATTTT.

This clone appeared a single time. In DNA form, the CDR3 reads TGTGCCAGCAGCCTTAGCGGGAGGCACCAAGAGACCCAGTACTTC. Amino acid sequence: CASSLSGRHQETQYF. V usage is TRBV11-3 and J usage is TRBJ2-5, with TRBD2 matching over 10 bases. V lost 5 bases to trimming and J lost 0 bases; unmatched junction nucleotides: 3. The germline V gene has CDR1 SGHNT and CDR2 YENEEA. This CDR3 has 15 residues.

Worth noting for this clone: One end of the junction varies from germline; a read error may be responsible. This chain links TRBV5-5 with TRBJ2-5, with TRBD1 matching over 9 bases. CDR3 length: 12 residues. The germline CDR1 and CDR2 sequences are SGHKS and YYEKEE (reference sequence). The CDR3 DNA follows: TGTGCCAGCAGCCGGGACAGGGCCCTTGAAAACTTC. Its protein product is CASSRDRALENF. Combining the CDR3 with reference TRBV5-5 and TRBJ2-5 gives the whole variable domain DAGVTQSPTHLIKTRGQQVTLRCSPISGHKSVSWYQQVLGQGPQFIFQYYEKEERGRGNFPDRFSARQFPNYSSELNVNALLLGDSALYLCASSRDRALENFGPGTRLLVL.

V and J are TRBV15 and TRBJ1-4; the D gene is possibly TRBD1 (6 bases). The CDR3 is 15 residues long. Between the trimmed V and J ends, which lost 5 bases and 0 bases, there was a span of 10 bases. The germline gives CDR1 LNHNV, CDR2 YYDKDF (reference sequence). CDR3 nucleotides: TGTGCCACCAGCGCGCGGACAGCAACTAATGAAAAACTGTTTTTT. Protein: CATSARTATNEKLFF.

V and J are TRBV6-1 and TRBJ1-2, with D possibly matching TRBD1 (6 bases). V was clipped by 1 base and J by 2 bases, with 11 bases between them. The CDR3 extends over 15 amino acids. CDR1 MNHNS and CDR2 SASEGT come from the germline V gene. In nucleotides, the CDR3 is TGTGCCAGCAGTGAAGACAGGGCAAGAAACTATGGCTACACCTTC. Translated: CASSEDRARNYGYTF.

The DNA of the CDR3 is TGTGCCAGCAGTCCACCGGCCCCCGCCCCCTACGAGCAGTACTTC. Translating it yields CASSPPAPAPYEQYF. This chain joins TRBV28 and TRBJ2-7; D remains ambiguous. V gave up 5 bases and J gave up 2 bases, with 16 bases separating them. Germline V gene sequence: CDR1 MDHEN, CDR2 SYDVKM. The CDR3 runs 15 residues.

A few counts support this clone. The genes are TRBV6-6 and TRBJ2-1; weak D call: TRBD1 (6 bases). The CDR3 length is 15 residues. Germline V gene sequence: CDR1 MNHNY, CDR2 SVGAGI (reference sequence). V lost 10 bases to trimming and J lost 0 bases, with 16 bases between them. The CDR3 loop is CATRGYTSSYNEQFF. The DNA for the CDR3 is TGTGCCACCAGGGGATATACAAGCTCCTACAATGAGCAGTTCTTC.

CDR3 DNA sequence: TGTGCCAGCAGCTTACCCGGGACTGTCCAAGAGACCCAGTACTTC. Translating it yields CASSLPGTVQETQYF. The chain is built from TRBV5-4 and TRBJ2-5, with a possible D match to TRBD2 (6 bases). The CDR3 is made up of 15 amino acids. Germline CDR1 reads SGHNT; CDR2 reads YYREEE (reference sequence). Trimming took off 2 bases at V and 1 base at J, with 12 bases between the two ends. Full variable domain (rest looked up from reference TRBV5-4 and TRBJ2-5): ETGVTQSPTHLIKTRGQQVTLRCSSQSGHNTVSWYQQALGQGPQFIFQYYREEENGRGNFPPRFSGLQFPNYSSELNVNALELDDSALYLCASSLPGTVQETQYFGPGTRLLVL.

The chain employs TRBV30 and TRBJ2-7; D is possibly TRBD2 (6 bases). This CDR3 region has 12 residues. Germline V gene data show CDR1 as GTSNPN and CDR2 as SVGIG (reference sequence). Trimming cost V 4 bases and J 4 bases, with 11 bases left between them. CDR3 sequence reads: CAWTKTSYEQYF. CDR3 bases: TGTGCCTGGACCAAGACTAGTTACGAGCAGTACTTC.

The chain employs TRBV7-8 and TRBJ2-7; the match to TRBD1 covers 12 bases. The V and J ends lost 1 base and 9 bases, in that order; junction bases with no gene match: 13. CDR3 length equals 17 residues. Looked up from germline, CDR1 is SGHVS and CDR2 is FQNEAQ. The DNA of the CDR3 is TGTGCCAGCAGCTTAGGTCTCAGGGACAGGGGGCGAGGCGGGCAGTACTTC. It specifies CASSLGLRDRGRGGQYF.

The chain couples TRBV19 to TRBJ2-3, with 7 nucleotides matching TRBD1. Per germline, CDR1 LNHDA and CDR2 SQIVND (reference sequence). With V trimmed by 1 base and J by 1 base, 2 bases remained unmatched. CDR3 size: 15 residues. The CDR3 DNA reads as TGTGCCAGTAGTATAGTGGGGACAGGCACAGATACGCAGTATTTT. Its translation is CASSIVGTGTDTQYF.

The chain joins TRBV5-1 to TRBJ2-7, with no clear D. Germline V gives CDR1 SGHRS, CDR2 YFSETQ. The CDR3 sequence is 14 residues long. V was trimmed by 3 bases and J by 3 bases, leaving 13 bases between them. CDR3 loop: CASSSGEVGYEQYF. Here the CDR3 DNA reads TGCGCCAGCAGCTCTGGAGAGGTTGGCTACGAGCAGTACTTC.

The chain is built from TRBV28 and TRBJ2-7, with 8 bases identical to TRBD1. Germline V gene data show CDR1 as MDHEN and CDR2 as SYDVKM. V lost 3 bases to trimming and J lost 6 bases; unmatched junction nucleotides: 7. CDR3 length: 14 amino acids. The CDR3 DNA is TGTGCCAGCAGTTTGGTGACAGGGGTAAGCGAGCAGTACTTC. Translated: CASSLVTGVSEQYF.

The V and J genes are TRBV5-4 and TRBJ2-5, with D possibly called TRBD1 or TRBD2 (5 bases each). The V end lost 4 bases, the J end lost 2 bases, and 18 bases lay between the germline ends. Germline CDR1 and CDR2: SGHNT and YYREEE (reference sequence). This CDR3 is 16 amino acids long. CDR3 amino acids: CASSPGTSGGQETQYF. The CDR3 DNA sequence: TGTGCCAGCAGCCCCGGGACGAGTGGGGGACAAGAGACCCAGTACTTC.

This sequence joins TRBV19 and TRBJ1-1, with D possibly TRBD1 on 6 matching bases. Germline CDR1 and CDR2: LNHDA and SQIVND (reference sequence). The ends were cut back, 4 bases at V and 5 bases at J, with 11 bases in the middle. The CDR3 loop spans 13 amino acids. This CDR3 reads CASSTTGRTEAFF. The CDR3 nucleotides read TGTGCCAGTAGTACAACAGGGAGGACTGAAGCTTTCTTT.